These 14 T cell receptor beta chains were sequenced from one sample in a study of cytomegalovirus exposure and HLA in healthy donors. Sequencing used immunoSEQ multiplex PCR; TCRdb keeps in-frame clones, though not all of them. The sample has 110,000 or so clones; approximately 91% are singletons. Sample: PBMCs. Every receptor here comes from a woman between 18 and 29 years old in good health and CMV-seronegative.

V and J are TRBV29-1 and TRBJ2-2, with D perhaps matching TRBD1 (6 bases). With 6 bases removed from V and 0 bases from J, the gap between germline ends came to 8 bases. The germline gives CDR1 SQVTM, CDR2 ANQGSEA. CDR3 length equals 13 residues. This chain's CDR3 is CSVDRANTGELFF. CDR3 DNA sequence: TGCAGCGTGGACAGAGCGAACACCGGGGAGCTGTTTTTT.

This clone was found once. This CDR3 reads CASSGGRGRYAFF. The CDR3 DNA sequence: TGTGCCAGCAGTGGGGGCAGGGGAAGGTATGCTTTCTTT. The chain employs TRBV6-1 and TRBJ1-1; TRBD1 might be the D (6 bases). V gave up 4 bases and J gave up 11 bases, with 17 bases separating them. In germline, CDR1 is MNHNS, CDR2 SASEGT. CDR3 length: 13 residues.

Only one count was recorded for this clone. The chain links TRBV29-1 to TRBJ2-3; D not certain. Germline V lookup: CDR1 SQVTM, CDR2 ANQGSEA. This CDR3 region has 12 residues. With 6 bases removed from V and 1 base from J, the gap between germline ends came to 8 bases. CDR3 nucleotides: TGCAGCGTGCTACCCCGCACAGATACGCAGTATTTT. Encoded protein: CSVLPRTDTQYF.

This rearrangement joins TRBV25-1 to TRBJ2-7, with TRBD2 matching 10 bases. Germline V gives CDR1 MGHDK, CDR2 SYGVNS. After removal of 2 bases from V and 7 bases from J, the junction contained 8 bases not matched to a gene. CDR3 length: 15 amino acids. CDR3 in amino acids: CASSEPSGRVYEQYF. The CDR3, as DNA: TGTGCCAGCAGTGAACCTAGCGGGAGAGTATATGAGCAGTACTTC.

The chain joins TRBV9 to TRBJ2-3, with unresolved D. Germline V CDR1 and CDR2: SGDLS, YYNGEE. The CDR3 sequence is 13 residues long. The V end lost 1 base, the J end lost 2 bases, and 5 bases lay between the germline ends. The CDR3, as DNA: TGTGCCAGCAGCGTACTAACCACAGATACGCAGTATTTT. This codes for CASSVLTTDTQYF.

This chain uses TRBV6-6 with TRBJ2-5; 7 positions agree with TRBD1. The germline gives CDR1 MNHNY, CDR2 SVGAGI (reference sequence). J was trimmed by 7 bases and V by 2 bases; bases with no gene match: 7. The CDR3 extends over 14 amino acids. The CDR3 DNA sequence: TGTGCCAGCAGTTACGACAGGGTCTTGGCGACCCAGTACTTC. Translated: CASSYDRVLATQYF.

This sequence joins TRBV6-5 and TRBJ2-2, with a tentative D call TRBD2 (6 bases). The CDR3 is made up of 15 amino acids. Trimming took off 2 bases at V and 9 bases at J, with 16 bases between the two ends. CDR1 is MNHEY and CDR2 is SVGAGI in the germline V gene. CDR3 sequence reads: CASSYRRDPIRELFF. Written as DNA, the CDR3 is TGTGCCAGCAGTTACCGGCGGGACCCTATAAGGGAGCTGTTTTTT.

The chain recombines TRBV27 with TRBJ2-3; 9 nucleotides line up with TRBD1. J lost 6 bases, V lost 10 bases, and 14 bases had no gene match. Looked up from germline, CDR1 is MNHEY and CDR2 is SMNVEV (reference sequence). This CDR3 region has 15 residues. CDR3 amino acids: CANHRGRLSLDTQYF. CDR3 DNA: TGTGCCAACCACAGGGGGCGCTTGTCGTTGGATACGCAGTATTTT.

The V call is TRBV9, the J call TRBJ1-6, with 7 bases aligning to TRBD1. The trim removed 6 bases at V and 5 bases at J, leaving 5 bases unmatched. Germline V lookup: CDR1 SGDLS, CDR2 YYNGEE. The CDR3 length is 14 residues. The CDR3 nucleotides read TGTGCCAGCACTACAGGGGATCATAATTCACCCCTCCACTTT. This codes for CASTTGDHNSPLHF.

The CDR3 DNA follows: TGTGCCAGCAGCGTAGGGACAGGGAACAATGAGCAGTTCTTC. This translates into CASSVGTGNNEQFF. The chain links TRBV9 to TRBJ2-1; 8 bases match TRBD1. Germline V gene data show CDR1 as SGDLS and CDR2 as YYNGEE. The CDR3 is made up of 14 amino acids. J lost 5 bases, V lost 0 bases, and 1 base had no gene match.

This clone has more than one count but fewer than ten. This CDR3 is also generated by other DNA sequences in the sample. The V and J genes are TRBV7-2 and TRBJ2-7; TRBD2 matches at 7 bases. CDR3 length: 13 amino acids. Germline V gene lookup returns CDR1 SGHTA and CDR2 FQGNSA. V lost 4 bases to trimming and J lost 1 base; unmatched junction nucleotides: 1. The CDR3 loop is CASSSRGSYEQYF. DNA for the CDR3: TGTGCCAGCAGCTCGCGGGGGTCCTACGAGCAGTACTTC.

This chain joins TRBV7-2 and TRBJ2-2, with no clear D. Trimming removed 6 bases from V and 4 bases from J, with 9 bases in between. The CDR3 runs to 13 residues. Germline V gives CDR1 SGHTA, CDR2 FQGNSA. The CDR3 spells CASRGVGTGELFF. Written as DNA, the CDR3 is TGTGCCAGCAGGGGCGTTGGCACCGGGGAGCTGTTTTTT.

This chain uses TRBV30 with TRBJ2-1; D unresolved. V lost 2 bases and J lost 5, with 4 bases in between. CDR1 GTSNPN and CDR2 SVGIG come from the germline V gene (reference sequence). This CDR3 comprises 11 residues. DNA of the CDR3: TGTGCCTGGAGTCAGAACAATGAGCAGTTCTTC. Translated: CAWSQNNEQFF.

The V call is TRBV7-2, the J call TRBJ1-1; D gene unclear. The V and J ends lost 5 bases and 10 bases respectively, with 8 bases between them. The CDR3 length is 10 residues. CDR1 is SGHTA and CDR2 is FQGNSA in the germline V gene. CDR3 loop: CASSPGGAFF. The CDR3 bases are TGTGCCAGCAGCCCAGGAGGAGCTTTCTTT.